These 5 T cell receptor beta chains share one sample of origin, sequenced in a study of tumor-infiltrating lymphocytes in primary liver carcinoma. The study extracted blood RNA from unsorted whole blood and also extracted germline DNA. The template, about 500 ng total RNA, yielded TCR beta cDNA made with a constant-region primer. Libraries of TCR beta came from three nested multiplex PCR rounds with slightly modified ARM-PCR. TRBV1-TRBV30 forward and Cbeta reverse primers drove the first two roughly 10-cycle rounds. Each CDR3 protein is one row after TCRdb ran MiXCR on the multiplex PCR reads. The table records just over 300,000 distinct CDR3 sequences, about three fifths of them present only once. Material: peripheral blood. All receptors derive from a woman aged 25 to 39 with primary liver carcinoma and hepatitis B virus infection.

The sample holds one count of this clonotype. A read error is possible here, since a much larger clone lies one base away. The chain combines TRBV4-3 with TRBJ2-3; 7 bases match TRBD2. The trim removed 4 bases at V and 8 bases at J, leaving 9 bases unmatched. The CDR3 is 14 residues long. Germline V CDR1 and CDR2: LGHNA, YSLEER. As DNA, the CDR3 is TGCGCCAGCAGCCCAAGTTTAGGGGAGGGTACGCAGTATTTT. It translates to CASSPSLGEGTQYF.

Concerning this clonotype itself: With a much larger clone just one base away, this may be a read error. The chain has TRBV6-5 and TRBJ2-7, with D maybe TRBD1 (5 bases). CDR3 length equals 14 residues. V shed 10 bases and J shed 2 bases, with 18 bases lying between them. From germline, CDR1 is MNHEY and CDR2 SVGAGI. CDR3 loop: CANTQNRIPYEQYF. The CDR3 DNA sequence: TGTGCCAACACTCAAAACAGGATACCCTACGAGCAGTACTTC.

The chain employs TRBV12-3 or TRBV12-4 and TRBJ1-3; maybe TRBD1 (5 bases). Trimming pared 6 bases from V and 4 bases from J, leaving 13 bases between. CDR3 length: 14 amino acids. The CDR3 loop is CASSFGARGNTIYF. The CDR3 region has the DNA TGTGCCAGCAGCTTCGGGGCGCGGGGAAACACCATATATTTT.

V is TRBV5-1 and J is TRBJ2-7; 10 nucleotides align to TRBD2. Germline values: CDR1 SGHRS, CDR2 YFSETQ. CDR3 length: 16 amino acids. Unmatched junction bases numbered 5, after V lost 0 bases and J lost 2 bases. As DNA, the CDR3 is TGCGCCAGCAGCTTGGTGGCTAGCGGGGGTACCTACGAGCAGTACTTC. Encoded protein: CASSLVASGGTYEQYF. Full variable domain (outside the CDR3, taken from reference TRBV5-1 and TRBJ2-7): KAGVTQTPRYLIKTRGQQVTLSCSPISGHRSVSWYQQTPGQGLQFLFEYFSETQRNKGNFPGRFSGRQFSNSRSEMNVSTLELGDSALYLCASSLVASGGTYEQYFGPGTRLTVT.

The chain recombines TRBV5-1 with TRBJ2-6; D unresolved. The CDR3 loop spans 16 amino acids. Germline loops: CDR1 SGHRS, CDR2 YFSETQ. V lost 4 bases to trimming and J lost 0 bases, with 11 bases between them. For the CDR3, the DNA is TGCGCCAGCAGCGCGCTACAAAACTCTGGGGCCAACGTCCTGACTTTC. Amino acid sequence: CASSALQNSGANVLTF.